The next 21 T cell receptor beta chains were all read from a single sample in a study of T-cell memory formation after mild COVID-19. MiXCR was run by TCRdb on the 5' RACE reads, yielding one entry per CDR3 protein. The sample carries around 530,000 distinct CDR3 sequences, less than 25% recorded once. Source material: PBMCs or a T cell subset sorted from them (not recorded which). The origin of the receptors is an adult woman who had mild COVID-19 (a few samples of this study predate the infection). Cell type and time point are not known.

This clonotype was detected only a few times. The CDR3 loop is CSVARRMTGGEAFF. CDR3 DNA sequence: TGCAGCGTCGCCCGCCGGATGACAGGGGGTGAAGCTTTCTTT. The chain has TRBV29-1 and TRBJ1-1, with 9 bases lining up with TRBD1. The CDR3 is 14 residues long. Germline trimming cut 6 bases from V and 7 bases from J; bases unmatched to any gene: 12. Germline CDR1 and CDR2: SQVTM and ANQGSEA.

This clonotype turned up a few times. The V call is TRBV7-8, the J call TRBJ2-1; D is ambiguous. V lost 8 bases and J 0 bases, leaving 14 bases between the germline ends. The CDR3 length is 15 residues. CDR1 SGHVS and CDR2 FQNEAQ come from the germline V gene. This chain's CDR3 is CASSYPILSYNEQFF. The CDR3 region has the DNA TGTGCCAGCTCATATCCAATCCTCTCCTACAATGAGCAGTTCTTC.

This clonotype was counted between two and nine times. The V gene is TRBV5-4, the J gene TRBJ2-6, with D possibly matching TRBD2 (5 bases). The CDR3 runs 15 residues. CDR1 and CDR2 from the germline V gene are SGHNT and YYREEE (reference sequence). Between the trimmed V and J ends, which lost 5 bases and 3 bases, there was a span of 12 bases. CDR3 amino acids: CASRAGSGGANVLTF. The CDR3 DNA reads as TGTGCCAGCAGGGCGGGCAGCGGTGGGGCCAACGTCCTGACTTTC.

The V gene is TRBV25-1, the J gene TRBJ1-2; 7 bases match TRBD1. This CDR3 is built from 15 residues. The germline CDR1 and CDR2 sequences are MGHDK and SYGVNS. V lost 3 bases, J lost 3 bases, and 7 bases stayed unmatched. The CDR3 DNA reads as TGTGCCAGCAGTGATCCAGGACAGGCTGACTATGGCTACACCTTC. Translating it yields CASSDPGQADYGYTF.

The rearrangement links TRBV4-1 to TRBJ2-2; D is uncertain. Trimming took 4 bases from V and 6 from J, leaving 6 bases between them. Germline values: CDR1 MGHRA, CDR2 YSYEKL. The CDR3 length is 12 residues. This CDR3 is CASSRHSGELFF. CDR3 sequence (DNA): TGCGCCAGCAGCCGTCACTCCGGGGAGCTGTTTTTT.

The chain couples TRBV7-9 to TRBJ2-1; 7 positions agree with TRBD2. The CDR3 has 15 amino acids. With V trimmed by 8 bases and J by 1 base, 8 bases remained unmatched. Germline lookup yields CDR1 SEHNR and CDR2 FQNEAQ (reference sequence). DNA of the CDR3: TGTGCCAGCGACCCGCCTAGCGGATCCTACAATGAGCAGTTCTTC. Protein: CASDPPSGSYNEQFF.

This clonotype has only a few counts. The CDR3 loop is CASSHLPWDNEQFF. As DNA, the CDR3 is TGTGCCAGCAGCCATTTACCATGGGACAATGAGCAGTTCTTC. The chain is built from TRBV3-1 and TRBJ2-1; D gene uncertain. Germline V gene data show CDR1 as LGHDT and CDR2 as YNNKEL (reference sequence). CDR3 size: 14 residues. V was pared by 3 bases and J by 5 bases, with 11 bases between.

The chain employs TRBV5-6 and TRBJ1-1; tentative D call: TRBD1 (5 bases). The CDR3 extends over 15 amino acids. Germline V lookup: CDR1 SGHDT, CDR2 YYEEEE. Trimming took off 2 bases at V and 3 bases at J, with 14 bases between the two ends. CDR3 sequence reads: CASSFSGRSYTEAFF. The DNA of the CDR3 is TGTGCCAGCAGCTTCTCAGGGAGGTCGTACACTGAAGCTTTCTTT.

The table lists this clonotype with a few counts. The chain employs TRBV15 and TRBJ2-5, with TRBD1 identical over 10 bases. This CDR3 region has 15 residues. CDR1 is LNHNV and CDR2 is YYDKDF in the germline V gene (reference sequence). Trimming took 5 bases from V and 5 from J; bases not matched to a gene: 8. The CDR3 reads CATSPDRGRMETQYF. CDR3 bases: TGTGCCACCAGCCCAGACAGGGGGCGAATGGAGACCCAGTACTTC.

The chain employs TRBV6-6 and TRBJ1-1, with 8 bases lining up with TRBD1. The CDR3 totals 14 residues. The V segment lost 2 bases and the J segment 4 bases; nucleotides outside the gene matches: 3. In germline, CDR1 is MNHNY, CDR2 SVGAGI (reference sequence). The CDR3 loop reads CASSYGQGGTEAFF. The CDR3, as DNA: TGTGCCAGCAGTTACGGACAGGGCGGCACTGAAGCTTTCTTT.

The chain couples TRBV20-1 to TRBJ2-5; 9 bases align to TRBD2. Germline CDR1 is DFQATT and CDR2 is SNEGSKA (reference sequence). The CDR3 extends over 14 amino acids. The ends lost 1 base at V and 5 bases at J; junction bases unmatched: 5. The chain's CDR3 is CSARGGGASETQYF. The CDR3, as DNA: TGCAGTGCTAGAGGCGGGGGGGCTAGCGAGACCCAGTACTTC.

J is TRBJ2-1 and V is TRBV7-9; TRBD2 aligns across 9 bases. Germline lookup yields CDR1 SEHNR and CDR2 FQNEAQ (reference sequence). J lost 6 bases, V lost 5 bases, and 11 bases had no gene match. The CDR3 extends over 16 amino acids. CDR3 DNA: TGTGCCAGCAGCCCAAAAAGGGCGGGGGGGCGCAATGAGCAGTTCTTC. Amino acid sequence: CASSPKRAGGRNEQFF.

This CDR3 is CASSPDRRSGNTIYF. The DNA for the CDR3 is TGTGCCAGCTCACCCGACAGGCGCTCTGGAAACACCATATATTTT. The chain carries TRBV18 and TRBJ1-3; tentatively, D is TRBD1 (6 bases). V was trimmed by 3 bases and J by 0 bases, leaving 9 bases between them. CDR3 length equals 15 residues. Per germline, CDR1 KGHSH and CDR2 LQKENI.

In its sample, this clonotype was seen a few times. The chain recombines TRBV29-1 with TRBJ2-3; 12 positions agree with TRBD2. The V gene's germline CDR1 is SQVTM and CDR2 ANQGSEA. The junction had 4 bases not matched to a gene; V was cut back by 6 bases and J by 12 bases. The CDR3 loop spans 11 amino acids. The CDR3 nucleotides read TGCAGCGTCTGGACTAGCGGGATTCAGTATTTT. Translating it yields CSVWTSGIQYF.

V is TRBV24-1 and J is TRBJ2-7; no reliable D call. Trimming took 3 bases from V and 8 from J, leaving 7 bases between them. This CDR3 is 11 amino acids long. Looked up from germline, CDR1 is KGHDR and CDR2 is SFDVKD. CDR3 amino acids: CATSDPDQQYF. In DNA form, the CDR3 reads TGTGCCACCAGTGATCCCGACCAGCAGTACTTC.

DNA for the CDR3: TGTGCCAGCAGTGAATATTCCAGGGACGAGCAGTACTTC. Its translation: CASSEYSRDEQYF. The chain employs TRBV25-1 and TRBJ2-7; possibly TRBD1 for D (5 bases). The CDR3 is 13 amino acids. CDR1 and CDR2 from the germline V gene are MGHDK and SYGVNS. Trimming removed 0 bases from V and 5 bases from J, with 8 bases in between.

CDR3: CASSPNPEGSAFF. In DNA, the CDR3 is TGTGCCAGCAGCCCCAACCCGGAGGGCTCAGCTTTCTTT. The chain links TRBV9 to TRBJ1-1; D unclear. Germline lookup yields CDR1 SGDLS and CDR2 YYNGEE. V lost 4 bases and J lost 10, with 17 bases in between. There are 13 residues in the CDR3.

The gene calls are TRBV10-3 and TRBJ1-2; maybe TRBD1 (5 bases). This CDR3 is 12 amino acids long. CDR1 and CDR2 (germline): ENHRY, SYGVKD. The V and J ends lost 10 bases and 7 bases respectively, with 16 bases between them. The CDR3 DNA reads TGTGCCACCTTATCCCAGGGTCGTGGCTACACCTTC. Protein: CATLSQGRGYTF.

CDR3 in DNA: TGCAGTGCGAGGAGGGCGGTGCCGGGCTACAATGAGCAGTTCTTC. This sequence encodes CSARRAVPGYNEQFF. The V gene is TRBV20-1, the J gene TRBJ2-1, with a possible D match to TRBD2 (6 bases). The V gene lost 6 bases and the J gene lost 3 bases, with 18 bases spanning the gap. The germline V gene encodes CDR1 DFQATT and CDR2 SNEGSKA (reference sequence). This CDR3 comprises 15 residues.

The chain is built from TRBV7-8 and TRBJ2-5; possible D gene TRBD1, 5 bases. Deletions cut 0 bases from V and 2 bases from J, with 10 bases between. The germline gives CDR1 SGHVS, CDR2 FQNEAQ. The CDR3 length is 15 residues. This CDR3 is CASSLAVRVQETQYF. The CDR3 DNA is TGTGCCAGCAGCTTAGCGGTCAGGGTTCAAGAGACCCAGTACTTC.

The chain uses TRBV6-1 and TRBJ2-2, with no clear D. Per the germline V gene, CDR1 is MNHNS and CDR2 is SASEGT. Trimming removed 0 bases at V and 0 bases at J, with 8 bases between. The CDR3 consists of 16 residues. The DNA for the CDR3 is TGTGCCAGCAGTGAAGCGGTAGTCGCGAACACCGGGGAGCTGTTTTTT. The encoded protein is CASSEAVVANTGELFF.